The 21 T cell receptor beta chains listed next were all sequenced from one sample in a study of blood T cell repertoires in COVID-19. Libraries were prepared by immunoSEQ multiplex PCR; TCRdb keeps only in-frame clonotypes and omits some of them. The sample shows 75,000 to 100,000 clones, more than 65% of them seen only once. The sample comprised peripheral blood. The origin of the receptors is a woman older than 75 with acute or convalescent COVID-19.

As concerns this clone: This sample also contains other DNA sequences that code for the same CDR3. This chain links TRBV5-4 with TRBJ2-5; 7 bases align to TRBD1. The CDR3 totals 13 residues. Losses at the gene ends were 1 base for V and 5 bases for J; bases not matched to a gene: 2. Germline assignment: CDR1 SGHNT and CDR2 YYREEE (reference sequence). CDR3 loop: CASSLTGVETQYF. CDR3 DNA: TGTGCCAGCAGCTTGACAGGGGTCGAGACCCAGTACTTC.

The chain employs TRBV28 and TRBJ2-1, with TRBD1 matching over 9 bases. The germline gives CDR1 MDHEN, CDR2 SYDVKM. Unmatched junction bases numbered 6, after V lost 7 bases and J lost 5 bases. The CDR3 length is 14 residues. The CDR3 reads CASKPGTGNNEQFF. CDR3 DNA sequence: TGTGCCAGCAAACCCGGGACAGGGAACAATGAGCAGTTCTTC.

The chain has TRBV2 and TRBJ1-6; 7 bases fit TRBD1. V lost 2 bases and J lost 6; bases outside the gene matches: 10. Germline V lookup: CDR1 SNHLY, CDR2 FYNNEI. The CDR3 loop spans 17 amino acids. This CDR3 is CASSEIGRGVPNSPLHF. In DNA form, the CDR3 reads TGTGCCAGCAGTGAAATCGGCAGGGGGGTCCCTAATTCACCCCTCCACTTT.

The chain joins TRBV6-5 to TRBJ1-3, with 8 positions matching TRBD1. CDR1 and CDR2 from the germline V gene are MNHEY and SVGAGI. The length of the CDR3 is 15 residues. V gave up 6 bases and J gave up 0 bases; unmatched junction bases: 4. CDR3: CASSRGPPSGNTIYF. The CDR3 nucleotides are TGTGCCAGCAGCAGGGGGCCCCCCTCTGGAAACACCATATATTTT.

The CDR3 region has the DNA TGTGCCAGCAGCCAGGGACAGGGTGCCCAGCCCCAGCATTTT. It specifies CASSQGQGAQPQHF. V and J are TRBV3-1 (or the pseudogene TRBV3-2) and TRBJ1-5; 9 nucleotides align to TRBD1. J gave up 7 bases and V 3 bases, and 4 bases lay outside the gene matches. The CDR3 covers 14 residues. The V gene's germline CDR1 is LGHDT and CDR2 YNNKEL (reference sequence).

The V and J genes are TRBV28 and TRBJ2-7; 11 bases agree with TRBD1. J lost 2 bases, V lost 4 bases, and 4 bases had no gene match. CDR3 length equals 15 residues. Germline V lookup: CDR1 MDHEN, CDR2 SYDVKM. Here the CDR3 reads CASSSGQGATYEQYV. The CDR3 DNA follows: TGTGCCAGCAGTTCCGGACAGGGGGCAACCTACGAGCAGTACGTC.

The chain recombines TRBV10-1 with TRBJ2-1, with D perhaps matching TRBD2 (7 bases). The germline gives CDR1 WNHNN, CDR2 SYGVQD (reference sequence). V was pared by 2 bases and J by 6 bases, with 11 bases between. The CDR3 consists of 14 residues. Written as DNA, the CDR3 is TGCGCCAGCAGTGAGACTAGGGGGGGCAATGAGCAGTTCTTC. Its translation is CASSETRGGNEQFF.

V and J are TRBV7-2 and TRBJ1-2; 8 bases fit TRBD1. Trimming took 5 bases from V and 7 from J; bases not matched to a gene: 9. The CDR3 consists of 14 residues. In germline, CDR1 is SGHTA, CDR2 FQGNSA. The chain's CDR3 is CASSEWTGRTGYTF. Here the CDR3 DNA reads TGTGCCAGCAGCGAGTGGACAGGGAGGACTGGCTACACCTTC. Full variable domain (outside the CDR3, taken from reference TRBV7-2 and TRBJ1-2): GAGVSQSPSNKVTEKGKDVELRCDPISGHTALYWYRQSLGQGLEFLIYFQGNSAPDKSGLPSDRFSAERTGGSVSTLTIQRTQQEDSAVYLCASSEWTGRTGYTFGSGTRLTVV.

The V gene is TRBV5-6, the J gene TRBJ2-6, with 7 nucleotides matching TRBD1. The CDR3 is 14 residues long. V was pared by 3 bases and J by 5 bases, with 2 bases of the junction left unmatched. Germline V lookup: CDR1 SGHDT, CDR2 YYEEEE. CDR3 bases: TGTGCCAGCAGCTACAGGGGAAGGGCCAACGTCCTGACTTTC. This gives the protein CASSYRGRANVLTF.

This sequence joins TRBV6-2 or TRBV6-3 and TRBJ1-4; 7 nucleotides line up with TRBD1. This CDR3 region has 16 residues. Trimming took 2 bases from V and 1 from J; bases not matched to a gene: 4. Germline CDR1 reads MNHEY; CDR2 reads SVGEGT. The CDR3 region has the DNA TGTGCCAGCAGTTACACAGGGGCTGGAACTAATGAAAAACTGTTTTTT. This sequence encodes CASSYTGAGTNEKLFF.

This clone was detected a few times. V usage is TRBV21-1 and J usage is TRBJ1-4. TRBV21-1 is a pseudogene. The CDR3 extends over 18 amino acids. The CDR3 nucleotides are TGTGCCAGCAGCAAAGATGCGAGGTCGCCCCCAACTAATGAAAAACTGTTTTTT. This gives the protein CASSKDARSPPTNEKLFF.

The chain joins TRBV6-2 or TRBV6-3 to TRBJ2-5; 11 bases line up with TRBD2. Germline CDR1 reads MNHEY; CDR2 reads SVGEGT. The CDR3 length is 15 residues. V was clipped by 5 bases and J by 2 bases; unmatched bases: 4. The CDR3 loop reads CASSPGTSGQETQYF. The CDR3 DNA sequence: TGTGCCAGCAGTCCCGGGACTAGCGGACAAGAGACCCAGTACTTC.

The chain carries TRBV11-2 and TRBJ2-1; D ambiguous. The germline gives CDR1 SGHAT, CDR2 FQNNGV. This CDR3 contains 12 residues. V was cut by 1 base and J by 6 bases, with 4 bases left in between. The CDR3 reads CASSLVRNEQFF. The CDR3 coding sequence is TGTGCCAGCAGCTTAGTCCGCAATGAGCAGTTCTTC.

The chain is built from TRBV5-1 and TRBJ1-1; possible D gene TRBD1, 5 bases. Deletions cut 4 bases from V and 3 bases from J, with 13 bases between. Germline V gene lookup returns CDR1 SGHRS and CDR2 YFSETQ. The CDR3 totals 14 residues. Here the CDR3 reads CASSALSGDTEAFF. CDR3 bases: TGCGCCAGCAGCGCCCTCTCGGGGGACACTGAAGCTTTCTTT. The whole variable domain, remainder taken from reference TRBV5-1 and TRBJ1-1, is KAGVTQTPRYLIKTRGQQVTLSCSPISGHRSVSWYQQTPGQGLQFLFEYFSETQRNKGNFPGRFSGRQFSNSRSEMNVSTLELGDSALYLCASSALSGDTEAFFGQGTRLTVV.

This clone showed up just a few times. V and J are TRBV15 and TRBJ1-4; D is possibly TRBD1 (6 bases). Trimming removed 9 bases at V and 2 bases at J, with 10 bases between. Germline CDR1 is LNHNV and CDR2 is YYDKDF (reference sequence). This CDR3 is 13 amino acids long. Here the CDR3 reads CATKRGTNEKLFF. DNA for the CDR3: TGTGCCACAAAGAGGGGGACTAATGAAAAACTGTTTTTT.

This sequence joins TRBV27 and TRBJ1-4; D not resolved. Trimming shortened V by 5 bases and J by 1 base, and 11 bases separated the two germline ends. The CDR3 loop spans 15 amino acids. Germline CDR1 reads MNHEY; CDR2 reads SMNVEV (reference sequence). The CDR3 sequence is CASSPSWGTNEKLFF. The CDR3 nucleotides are TGTGCCAGCAGTCCTAGCTGGGGAACTAATGAAAAACTGTTTTTT.

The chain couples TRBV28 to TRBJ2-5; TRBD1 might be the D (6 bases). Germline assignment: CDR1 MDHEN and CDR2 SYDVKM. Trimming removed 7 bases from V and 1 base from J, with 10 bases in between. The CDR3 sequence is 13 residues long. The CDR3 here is CASKDSFQETQYF. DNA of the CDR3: TGTGCCAGCAAGGACAGCTTCCAAGAGACCCAGTACTTC.

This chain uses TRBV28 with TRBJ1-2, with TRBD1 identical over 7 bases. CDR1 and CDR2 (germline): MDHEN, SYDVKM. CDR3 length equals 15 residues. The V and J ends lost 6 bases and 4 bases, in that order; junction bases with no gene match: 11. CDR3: CASRPSQGFLYGYTF. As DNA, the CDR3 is TGTGCCAGCAGGCCTTCACAGGGGTTCCTCTATGGCTACACCTTC.

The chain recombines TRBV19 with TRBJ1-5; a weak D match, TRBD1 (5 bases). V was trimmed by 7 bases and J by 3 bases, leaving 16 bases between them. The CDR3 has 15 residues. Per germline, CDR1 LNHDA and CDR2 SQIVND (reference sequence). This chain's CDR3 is CASTSPGRFNQPQHF. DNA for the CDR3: TGTGCCAGTACCTCTCCAGGGCGGTTCAATCAGCCCCAGCATTTT.

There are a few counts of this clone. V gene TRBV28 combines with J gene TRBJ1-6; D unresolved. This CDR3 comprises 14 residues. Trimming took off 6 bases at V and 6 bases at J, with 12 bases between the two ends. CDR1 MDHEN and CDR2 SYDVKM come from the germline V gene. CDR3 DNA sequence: TGTGCCAGCAGGATGAGGGAGCCTAATTCACCCCTCCACTTT. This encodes CASRMREPNSPLHF.

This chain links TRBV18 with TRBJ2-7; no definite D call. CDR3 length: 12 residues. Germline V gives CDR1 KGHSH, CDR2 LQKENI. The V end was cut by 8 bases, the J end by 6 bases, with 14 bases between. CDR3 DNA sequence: TGTGCCAGCGGCGAACAGATTCGCGAGCAGTACGTC. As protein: CASGEQIREQYV.